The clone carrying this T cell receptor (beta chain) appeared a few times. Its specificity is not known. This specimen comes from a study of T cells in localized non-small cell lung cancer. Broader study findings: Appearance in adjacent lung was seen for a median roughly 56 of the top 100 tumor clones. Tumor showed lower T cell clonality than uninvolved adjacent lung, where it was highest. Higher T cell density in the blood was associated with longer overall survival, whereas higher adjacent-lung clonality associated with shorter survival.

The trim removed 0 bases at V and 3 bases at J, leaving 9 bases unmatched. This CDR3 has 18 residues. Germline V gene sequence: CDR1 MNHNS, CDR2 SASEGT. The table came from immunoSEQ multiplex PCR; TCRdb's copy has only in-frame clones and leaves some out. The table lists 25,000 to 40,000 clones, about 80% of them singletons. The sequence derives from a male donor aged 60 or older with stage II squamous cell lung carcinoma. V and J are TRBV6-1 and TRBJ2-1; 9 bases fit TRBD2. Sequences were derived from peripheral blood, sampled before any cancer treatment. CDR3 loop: CASSEASYSGSFYNEQFF. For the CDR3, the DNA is TGTGCCAGCAGTGAAGCCTCCTATAGCGGGAGTTTCTACAATGAGCAGTTCTTC.